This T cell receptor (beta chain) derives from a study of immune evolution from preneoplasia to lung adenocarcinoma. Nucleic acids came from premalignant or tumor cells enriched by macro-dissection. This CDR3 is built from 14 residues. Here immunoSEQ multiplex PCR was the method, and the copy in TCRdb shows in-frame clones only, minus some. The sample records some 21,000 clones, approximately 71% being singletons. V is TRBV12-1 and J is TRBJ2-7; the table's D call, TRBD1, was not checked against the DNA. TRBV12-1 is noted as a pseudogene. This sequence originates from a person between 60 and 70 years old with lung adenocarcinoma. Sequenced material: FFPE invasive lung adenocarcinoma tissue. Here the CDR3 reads CASSPTGERSEQYF. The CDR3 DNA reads TGTGCCAGCAGCCCAACAGGGGAAAGGAGCGAGCAGTACTTC.